These T cell receptor beta chains were read from a single sample in a study of molecular identifiers for immune sequencing clone quantification. TCRdb ran MiXCR on the PCR reads and lists one entry per CDR3 protein. The table lists about 510,000 distinct CDR3 sequences, less than 30% of them singletons. What was sequenced was naive CD8+ T cells from blood, with Jurkat cell RNA spiked in. Receptor source: a human donor in good health. Some libraries in this study had Jurkat cell RNA spiked in. Each CDR3 is given with its conserved first and last residue. Fields, in order: J gene, D gene, CDR3 length, clone size, V gene, CDR3 protein, CDR3 DNA. The D gene is left open where the match is weak. The size of a clone is reported for some rows only, either as once, few or many, or as a class for expanded clones.

TRBJ2-2,-,13,-,TRBV6-5,CASSTDNTGELFF,TGTGCCAGCAGCACCGACAACACCGGGGAGCTGTTTTTT
TRBJ2-3,TRBD2,18,-,TRBV7-2,CASSLELAGGTSTDTQYF,TGTGCCAGCAGCTTAGAACTAGCGGGGGGAACTAGCACAGATACGCAGTATTTT
TRBJ2-7,TRBD2,16,few,TRBV20-1,CSARGWSGGSVYEQYF,TGCAGTGCTAGAGGGTGGAGCGGGGGTTCCGTCTACGAGCAGTACTTC
TRBJ1-2,-,13,-,TRBV12-3/TRBV12-4,CAGTPTVNYGYTF,TGTGCCGGCACCCCGACAGTAAACTATGGCTACACCTTC
TRBJ2-3,TRBD2,18,few,TRBV20-1,CSASGTSAHSRGTDTQYF,TGCAGTGCTAGTGGGACTAGCGCCCACAGTCGCGGCACAGATACGCAGTATTTT
TRBJ2-3,-,13,many,TRBV7-3,CASSLLPSDTQYF,TGTGCCAGCAGCTTACTCCCGAGCGACACGCAGTATTTT
TRBJ2-2,-,15,-,TRBV20-1,CSATDLSSLGGELFF,TGCAGTGCTACCGACCTCTCCTCTTTAGGCGGGGAGCTGTTTTTT
TRBJ2-3,-,16,many,TRBV28,CASSYPRAQGGDTQYF,TGTGCCAGCAGTTATCCCCGGGCCCAAGGGGGGGATACGCAGTATTTT
TRBJ2-3,-,16,many,TRBV7-9,CASSPQTLRARDTQYF,TGTGCCAGCAGCCCTCAGACGCTCCGAGCCCGGGATACGCAGTATTTT
TRBJ1-1,-,14,many,TRBV7-9,CASRLEGTWTEAFF,TGTGCCAGCAGACTAGAGGGGACGTGGACTGAAGCTTTCTTT
TRBJ2-2,-,11,-,TRBV19,CATTGSGELFF,TGTGCCACCACCGGGTCCGGGGAGCTGTTTTTT
TRBJ2-1,-,13,few,TRBV19,CASHLAGSNEQFF,TGTGCCAGTCATCTGGCAGGGAGCAATGAGCAGTTCTTC
TRBJ2-5,TRBD1,16,few,TRBV27,CASSSRDRGLEETQYF,TGTGCCAGCAGTTCCCGGGACAGGGGGCTGGAGGAGACCCAGTACTTC